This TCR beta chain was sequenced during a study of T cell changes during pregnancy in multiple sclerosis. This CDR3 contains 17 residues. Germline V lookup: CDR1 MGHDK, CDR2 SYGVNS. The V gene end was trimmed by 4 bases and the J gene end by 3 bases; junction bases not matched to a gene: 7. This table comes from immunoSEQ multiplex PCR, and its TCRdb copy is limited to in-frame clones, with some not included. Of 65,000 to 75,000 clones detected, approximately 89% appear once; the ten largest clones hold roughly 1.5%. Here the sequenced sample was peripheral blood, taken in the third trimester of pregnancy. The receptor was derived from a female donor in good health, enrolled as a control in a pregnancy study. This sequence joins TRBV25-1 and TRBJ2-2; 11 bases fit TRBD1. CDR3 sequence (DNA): TGTGCCAGCAGTGTATTACCGGGACAGGGGGACACCGGGGAGCTGTTTTTT. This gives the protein CASSVLPGQGDTGELFF.